Listed below are T cell receptor beta chains from one sample, sequenced in a study of T cells in Graves' hyperthyroidism and ophthalmopathy. A single record per CDR3 protein comes from TCRdb applying MiXCR to the multiplex PCR reads. Altogether some 550,000 distinct CDR3 sequences are present, 15% to 20% being singletons, with the ten largest covering around 3.5%. The specimen was blood. The source is a woman aged 40 to 50 with Graves' ophthalmopathy. CDR3s include the opening cysteine and the closing phenylalanine or tryptophan. A D gene is named only where the DNA matches it firmly. Only part of the rows carry a size: once, few, many, or a class if the clone is expanded.

>.|TRBD2|TRBJ2-7|TRBV9
TGTGCCAGCAGCCCACATGGAACGGGACTAGCGGGAGACGAGCAGTACTTC
CASSPHGTGLAGDEQYF
>.|TRBD1|TRBJ1-2|TRBV20-1
TGCAGTGCTAGTCCCGGGACAGACTATGGCTACACCTTC
CSASPGTDYGYTF
>many|TRBD1|TRBJ2-3|TRBV5-1
TGCGCCAGCAGCTTGCCTCGACAGGGTTCAGATACGCAGTATTTT
CASSLPRQGSDTQYF
>.|.|TRBJ1-6|TRBV6-5
TGTGCCAGCAGTTACAGTTTGCTTTCACCCCTCCACTTT
CASSYSLLSPLHF
>few|.|TRBJ2-7|TRBV20-1
TGCAGTGCTCGACACTTAAGCATGGCCTACGAGCAGTACTTC
CSARHLSMAYEQYF
>.|.|TRBJ2-5|TRBV2
TGTGCCAGCAGCCCCTCAAACCAAGAGACCCAGTACTTC
CASSPSNQETQYF
>.|TRBD1|TRBJ1-2|TRBV6-5
TGTGCCAGCAGTTACGACAGGGGGTATGGCTACACCTTC
CASSYDRGYGYTF
>few|.|TRBJ2-3|TRBV7-2
TGTGCCAGCAGCTTAGACGGGGGTAGCACAGATACGCAGTATTTT
CASSLDGGSTDTQYF
>many|TRBD2|TRBJ2-3|TRBV28
TGTGCCATCGAGACTAGCGGGAGAGCTGGCACAGATACGCAGTATTTT
CAIETSGRAGTDTQYF
>many|.|TRBJ2-5|TRBV18
TGTGCCAGCTCCCGGGACATCCAAGAGACCCAGTACTTC
CASSRDIQETQYF
>few|TRBD1|TRBJ1-4|TRBV7-8
TGTGCCAGCAGCTTGGGGAAGGGGGCTAGTGAAAAACTGTTTTTT
CASSLGKGASEKLFF
>many|TRBD1|TRBJ2-5|TRBV2
TGTGCCAACCAGCAGGGACAGGGGGGGGAGACCCAGTACTTC
CANQQGQGGETQYF
>.|TRBD1|TRBJ2-3|TRBV5-1
TGCGCCAGCAGCAAAAGGGACAGTTTTATAAGCACAGATACGCAGTATTTT
CASSKRDSFISTDTQYF
>many|TRBD1|TRBJ2-3|TRBV5-1
TGCGCCAGCAGCGAGACAGGGGGTAGCACAGATACGCAGTATTTT
CASSETGGSTDTQYF
>.|.|TRBJ2-1|TRBV20-1
TGCAGTGCTAGGGAAGACTTAAAGCAGTTCTTC
CSAREDLKQFF
>many|.|TRBJ1-5|TRBV2
TGTGCCAGCACCATAGGCAGGGCGCTTGGCAATCAGCCCCAGCATTTT
CASTIGRALGNQPQHF
>few|.|TRBJ1-3|TRBV20-1
TGCAGTGCTAGATCGGACAGCTCTGGAAACACCATATATTTT
CSARSDSSGNTIYF
>.|.|TRBJ1-3|TRBV9
TGTGCCAGCAGCCCCATGGTTAGCTCTGGAAACACCATATATTTT
CASSPMVSSGNTIYF
>few|TRBD2|TRBJ2-3|TRBV20-1
TGCAGTGCAAACAGACTAGCGGGGGGCCAAGATACGCAGTATTTT
CSANRLAGGQDTQYF
>many|.|TRBJ2-1|TRBV27
TGTGCCAGCGCCACTGGTTTGTATTACAATGAGCAGTTCTTC
CASATGLYYNEQFF
>.|.|TRBJ2-7|TRBV11-2
TGTGCCAGCAGTTACACCCGGACGGGGCGCGAGCAGTACTTC
CASSYTRTGREQYF
>many|TRBD2|TRBJ2-7|TRBV28
TGTGCCAGCAGCCTACTGAGGGGACTAGCGGGGACCTACGAGCAGTACTTC
CASSLLRGLAGTYEQYF
>.|TRBD2|TRBJ2-1|TRBV7-9
TGTGCCAGCAGCCGAAAGCGGGAGGGCCCCTACAATGAGCAGTTCTTC
CASSRKREGPYNEQFF
>many|.|TRBJ1-1|TRBV5-1
TGCGCCAGCAGCTTTGCCGGGGGCCTTGAAGCTTTCTTT
CASSFAGGLEAFF
>many|TRBD2|TRBJ2-2|TRBV2
TGTGCCAGCAGTGATGGGGTAGCGGGAGGGTACACCGGGGAGCTGTTTTTT
CASSDGVAGGYTGELFF
>.|TRBD2|TRBJ2-3|TRBV2
TGTGCCAGCAGCCTTACTAGCGGGAGGCTTACTAGCACAGATACGCAGTATTTT
CASSLTSGRLTSTDTQYF
>many|.|TRBJ1-5|TRBV20-1
TGCAGTGCTAGAAAGGGTGGGGCGTGGGGGCCAAATCAGCCCCAGCATTTT
CSARKGGAWGPNQPQHF
>once|.|TRBJ2-1|TRBV20-1
TGCAGTGCTAGAGTGTTAAGCGGCTACAATGAGCAGTTCTTC
CSARVLSGYNEQFF
>many|.|TRBJ1-5|TRBV28
TGTGCCAGCAGTTTCCCAAATCAGCCCCAGCATTTT
CASSFPNQPQHF
>many|.|TRBJ1-1|TRBV7-9
TGTGCCAGCAGCTTTGAATGGCGGAACACTGAAGCTTTCTTT
CASSFEWRNTEAFF
>few|.|TRBJ2-6|TRBV12-3/TRBV12-4
TGTGCCAGCAGTGCCTCGCCGGGGACCCCATCCTCTGGGGCCAACGTCCTGACTTTC
CASSASPGTPSSGANVLTF
>few|.|TRBJ2-7|TRBV6-6
TGTGCCAGCAGTTACTCAGGGGGGACTGCCTACGAGCAGTACTTC
CASSYSGGTAYEQYF
>many|TRBD2|TRBJ2-3|TRBV11-2
TGTGCCAGCAGGTTACAATTCGGGACTAGCGGCACAGATACGCAGTATTTT
CASRLQFGTSGTDTQYF
>.|TRBD2|TRBJ2-2|TRBV6-5
TGTGCCAGCAGTTACCGTAAAGCGGGAGAGGTTACCGGGGAGCTGTTTTTT
CASSYRKAGEVTGELFF
>few|TRBD1|TRBJ2-2|TRBV2
TGTGCCAGCAGTGATGACAGGGCTGTGTACACCGGGGAGCTGTTTTTT
CASSDDRAVYTGELFF
>many|.|TRBJ1-2|TRBV6-1
TGTGCCAGCAGTTATGATGCCTATGGCTACACCTTC
CASSYDAYGYTF
>few|.|TRBJ2-2|TRBV7-9
TGTGCCAGCAGCTTCGGGACTCATACGAACACCGGGGAGCTGTTTTTT
CASSFGTHTNTGELFF
>many|.|TRBJ1-4|TRBV4-1
TGCGCCAGCAGCCTTAAGTCAGACACCGATGAAAAACTGTTTTTT
CASSLKSDTDEKLFF
>.|TRBD2|TRBJ2-2|TRBV10-2
TGCGCCAGCACGAAACGGGGGGGGAGCGGGAACACCGGGGAGCTGTTTTTT
CASTKRGGSGNTGELFF
>.|TRBD2|TRBJ2-3|TRBV11-1
TGTGCCAGCAGCTTACAGCCCGGGACTAGCGGCACAGATACGCAGTATTTT
CASSLQPGTSGTDTQYF
>.|.|TRBJ2-6|TRBV7-9
TGTGCCAGCAGCTCCCTCCAGGCCAACGTCCTGACTTTC
CASSSLQANVLTF
>.|.|TRBJ1-1|TRBV6-5
TGTGCCAGCAGTTGGGGACATGTGAACACTGAAGCTTTCTTT
CASSWGHVNTEAFF
>once|TRBD2|TRBJ2-5|TRBV3-1
TGTGCCAGCAGCCTCCCGAGTAGCGGGGAAGAGACCCAGTACTTC
CASSLPSSGEETQYF
>once|.|TRBJ2-1|TRBV27
TGTGCCAGCAGTTACTTGGCGGAAGCACAGTTCTTC
CASSYLAEAQFF
>.|.|TRBJ2-5|TRBV4-2
TGTGCCAGCAGCCTGCTTGGCGGGGGCGAGACCCAGTACTTC
CASSLLGGGETQYF
>many|TRBD2|TRBJ2-3|TRBV2
TGTGCCAGCAGAGGACTAGCGGGGGGCACAGATACGCAGTATTTT
CASRGLAGGTDTQYF
>.|.|TRBJ2-1|TRBV20-1
TGCAGTGCTAGAGTCGGGGGGGGGGACAGCCATTCGTACGAGCAGTTCTTC
CSARVGGGDSHSYEQFF
>many|.|TRBJ2-3|TRBV2
TGTGCCAGCAGCGCCCAGGTGGATACGCAGTATTTT
CASSAQVDTQYF
>.|.|TRBJ1-6|TRBV5-5
TGTGCCAGCAGGGAGCCCGGGACAAGCAATTCACCCCTCCACTTT
CASREPGTSNSPLHF
>.|.|TRBJ1-4|TRBV6-1
TGTGCCAGCAGCCAAAGGGGGGGAACTAATGAAAAACTGTTTTTT
CASSQRGGTNEKLFF
>many|TRBD2|TRBJ2-7|TRBV2
TGTGCCAGCAGCTGGGACTACGGCGAGCAGTACTTC
CASSWDYGEQYF
>.|TRBD1|TRBJ2-3|TRBV6-9
TGTGCCAGCAGTTACCATCCCACAGGGGGCCGCACAGATACGCAGTATTTT
CASSYHPTGGRTDTQYF
>few|.|TRBJ2-5|TRBV6-1
TGTGCCAGCAGAGCGACCGCCAGTTCCCACCAAGAGACCCAGTACTTC
CASRATASSHQETQYF